The clone carrying this T cell receptor (beta chain) was detected only a few times. Its antigen is undetermined. This specimen belongs to a study of beta chain features in type 1 diabetes. The study's findings and limits: Significant though moderate, a shortening of TCRB CDR3s appeared in all four CD4+ subsets of Type 1 diabetes patients. The VDJ junctions of type 1 diabetes patients carried fewer insertions and more deletions. Cells with high TCR expression could be over-represented by cDNA sequencing. Resolution of whether HLA type affects TCRB rearrangement was not achieved here.

J gave up 5 bases and V 8 bases, and 8 bases lay outside the gene matches. This CDR3 comprises 14 residues. Germline V CDR1 and CDR2: MNHNS, SASEGT. Isolated RNA was reverse transcribed in full, so expressed TCRB transcripts were sequenced. Libraries were prepared by immunoSEQ multiplex PCR; TCRdb keeps only in-frame clonotypes and omits some of them. Among 130,000 to 150,000 clones listed, 8.5% to 12% were seen once. The specimen was naive CD4+ T cells from blood. The receptor comes from a man younger than 30 in good health. This sequence joins TRBV6-1 and TRBJ1-5; 8 positions agree with TRBD1. The CDR3 region has the DNA TGTGCCAGCCAGAGGACAGGGTACGATCAGCCCCAGCATTTT. As protein: CASQRTGYDQPQHF.